This TCR beta chain was identified during a study of blood T cell repertoires in COVID-19. Study-level information: The samples span acute and convalescent COVID-19 from the United States, Italy and Spain.

V dropped 6 bases and J dropped 0; count of bases not matched to a gene: 7. CDR3 length: 16 amino acids. Per the germline V gene, CDR1 is SNHLY and CDR2 is FYNNEI. As handled by the study authors: Amplification of reference gene primers was used by the study to estimate nucleated cell counts. The protocol was immunoSEQ multiplex PCR, while the TCRdb copy is restricted to in-frame clones and leaves out a portion. V, J and clone size reflect that table, while D and trimming were determined from the DNA. The repertoire holds roughly 280,000 clones, with about 85% as singletons. The source material was peripheral blood. The sequence was obtained from a man in his fifties or sixties with acute or convalescent COVID-19. The chain combines TRBV2 with TRBJ1-4, with 7 bases fitting TRBD1. CDR3 in DNA: TGTGCCAGCAGGAGGGACAGAAGTGCAACTAATGAAAAACTGTTTTTT. Protein: CASRRDRSATNEKLFF.